What follows are 25 T cell receptor beta chains derived from one specimen sequenced in a study of shared clonotypes between healthy human individuals. Method: immunoSEQ multiplex PCR; TCRdb's copy keeps in-frame clones and lacks some. The sample lists approximately 740,000 clones; around 72% were seen once. The specimen sequenced was memory CD4+ T cells sorted from blood. Described subset: CD45RA-negative fraction. The receptor source for this set is a woman aged 25 to 39 in good health.

The genes are TRBV28 and TRBJ2-1; TRBD2 agrees at 8 bases. V lost 6 bases to trimming and J lost 1 base; unmatched junction nucleotides: 8. This CDR3 has 16 residues. From germline, CDR1 is MDHEN and CDR2 SYDVKM. CDR3 nucleotides: TGTGCCAGCAGGGGTAATCCGGGAGGGTCCTACAATGAGCAGTTCTTC. It yields the protein CASRGNPGGSYNEQFF.

V gene TRBV7-3 combines with J gene TRBJ2-3; no clear D gene. V was cut by 0 bases and J by 4 bases, with 8 bases left in between. This CDR3 spans 14 amino acids. Germline CDR1 and CDR2: SGHTA and FQGTGA. As DNA, the CDR3 is TGTGCCAGCAGCTTAACTCCATCACCAGATACGCAGTATTTT. Protein product: CASSLTPSPDTQYF.

V is TRBV7-9 and J is TRBJ1-4; unclear D gene. V lost 3 bases and J lost 3, with 8 bases in between. This CDR3 has 14 residues. Germline CDR1 is SEHNR and CDR2 is FQNEAQ (reference sequence). CDR3: CASSFWGSNEKLFF. CDR3 nucleotides: TGTGCCAGCAGCTTTTGGGGATCTAATGAAAAACTGTTTTTT.

The table lists this clone with a count of one. A read error may account for a junction end that differs from germline. V usage is TRBV7-9 and J usage is TRBJ2-1; 8 nucleotides line up with TRBD2. The germline V gene has CDR1 SEHNR and CDR2 FQNEAQ (reference sequence). The CDR3 length is 13 residues. The CDR3 loop reads CASSLDRTGTSVF. The CDR3 DNA reads TGTGCCAGCAGCTTAGACCGGACCGGGACTAGTGTCTTC.

This rearrangement joins TRBV5-6 to TRBJ1-2; 8 bases agree with TRBD1. The CDR3 is made up of 13 amino acids. With 4 bases clipped from V and 6 bases from J, the junction kept 5 bases outside the gene matches. Germline values: CDR1 SGHDT, CDR2 YYEEEE. CDR3 loop: CASSSGTGHGYTF. The CDR3 nucleotides read TGTGCCAGCAGCAGCGGGACAGGTCATGGCTACACCTTC. Complete variable domain (other parts from reference TRBV5-6 and TRBJ1-2): DAGVTQSPTHLIKTRGQQVTLRCSPKSGHDTVSWYQQALGQGPQFIFQYYEEEERQRGNFPDRFSGHQFPNYSSELNVNALLLGDSALYLCASSSGTGHGYTFGSGTRLTVV.

The chain uses TRBV16 and TRBJ1-1; D ambiguous. Trimming pared 1 base from V and 4 bases from J, leaving 13 bases between. The CDR3 is 15 residues long. CDR1 KGHSY and CDR2 FQNENV come from the germline V gene. The DNA for the CDR3 is TGTGCCAGCAGCCAATACCGGGCCGGTGTCACTGAAGCTTTCTTT. This codes for CASSQYRAGVTEAFF.

This clone was recorded once. The chain links TRBV5-4 to TRBJ1-5; weak D call: TRBD1 (5 bases). V was trimmed by 4 bases and J by 5 bases, leaving 10 bases between them. The CDR3 loop spans 13 amino acids. The germline gives CDR1 SGHNT, CDR2 YYREEE (reference sequence). CDR3 residues: CASSKDIDQPQHF. The CDR3 DNA reads as TGTGCCAGCAGCAAGGACATAGATCAGCCCCAGCATTTT.

The chain joins TRBV12-5 to TRBJ2-2; 10 bases align to TRBD2. In germline, CDR1 is LGHNT, CDR2 FRNRAP. The CDR3 consists of 15 residues. V shed 0 bases and J 7 bases; nucleotides not matched to a gene: 2. The CDR3 loop reads CASGLVLAGDGELFF. DNA for the CDR3: TGTGCTAGTGGTTTGGTCCTAGCGGGAGACGGGGAGCTGTTTTTT.

This chain links TRBV28 with TRBJ2-7; 8 positions match TRBD1. There are 14 residues in the CDR3. Germline CDR1 reads MDHEN; CDR2 reads SYDVKM. V dropped 5 bases and J dropped 7; count of bases not matched to a gene: 10. DNA for the CDR3: TGTGCCAGCAGTAATGCAGGGGGCGCGGATGAGCAGTACTTC. It yields the protein CASSNAGGADEQYF. Using reference TRBV28 and TRBJ2-7 for the parts outside the CDR3, the full variable domain is DVKVTQSSRYLVKRTGEKVFLECVQDMDHENMFWYRQDPGLGLRLIYFSYDVKMKEKGDIPEGYSVSREKKERFSLILESASTNQTSMYLCASSNAGGADEQYFGPGTRLTVT.

This clone was detected only a few times. CDR3 coding DNA: TGTGCCAGTATTGATCCTTCGGGGGGCATCACTGAAGCTTTCTTT. This translates into CASIDPSGGITEAFF. The J gene is TRBJ1-1, the V gene TRBV19; maybe TRBD1 (6 bases). V lost 7 bases and J lost 4, with 19 bases in between. From germline, CDR1 is LNHDA and CDR2 SQIVND (reference sequence). The CDR3 has 15 amino acids.

The chain is built from TRBV5-4 and TRBJ2-2; 7 nucleotides agree with TRBD1. Unmatched junction bases numbered 8, after V lost 4 bases and J lost 2 bases. The V gene's germline CDR1 is SGHNT and CDR2 YYREEE (reference sequence). The CDR3 is 16 residues long. CDR3 loop: CASSPGTAVNTGELFF. For the CDR3, the DNA is TGTGCCAGCAGCCCGGGGACAGCAGTTAACACCGGGGAGCTGTTTTTT.

The chain employs TRBV27 and TRBJ1-2; no clear D gene. Germline CDR1 reads MNHEY; CDR2 reads SMNVEV (reference sequence). The V end was cut by 7 bases, the J end by 6 bases, with 24 bases between. This CDR3 comprises 16 residues. CDR3 sequence reads: CASTSLPGSGGHGYTF. The CDR3 DNA reads as TGTGCCAGCACGTCCCTACCCGGGTCGGGCGGCCATGGCTACACCTTC.

The rearrangement uses TRBV6-5 and TRBJ2-2; D is perhaps TRBD1 or TRBD2 (6 bases each). V was clipped by 2 bases and J by 7 bases, with 11 bases between them. Germline V lookup: CDR1 MNHEY, CDR2 SVGAGI. This CDR3 comprises 14 residues. The CDR3 region is CASSYPRGGGELFF. DNA for the CDR3: TGTGCCAGCAGTTACCCCAGGGGAGGCGGGGAGCTGTTTTTT.

The J gene is TRBJ1-2, the V gene TRBV19, with 8 bases fitting TRBD1. CDR3 length equals 14 residues. Germline lookup yields CDR1 LNHDA and CDR2 SQIVND (reference sequence). The V gene end was trimmed by 4 bases and the J gene end by 4 bases; junction bases not matched to a gene: 5. This chain's CDR3 is CASSRRQGRYGYTF. The CDR3 DNA reads as TGTGCCAGTAGTAGGAGACAGGGGCGCTATGGCTACACCTTC.

The chain carries TRBV20-1 and TRBJ2-3; D remains ambiguous. With 1 base removed from V and 6 bases from J, the gap between germline ends came to 5 bases. This CDR3 spans 11 amino acids. Germline CDR1 and CDR2: DFQATT and SNEGSKA (reference sequence). CDR3 in amino acids: CSARVQDTQYF. CDR3 nucleotides: TGCAGTGCTAGAGTGCAGGATACGCAGTATTTT.

This chain connects TRBV5-1 to TRBJ2-5; 11 bases are a match to TRBD1. CDR3 length: 15 residues. Germline V gives CDR1 SGHRS, CDR2 YFSETQ. V lost 1 base and J lost 5; bases outside the gene matches: 4. The CDR3 region has the DNA TGCGCCAGCAGCTTGAGGACAGGGGGCATTGAGACCCAGTACTTC. This sequence encodes CASSLRTGGIETQYF.

The chain couples TRBV27 to TRBJ2-3; no reliable D call. The V and J ends lost 6 bases and 0 bases respectively, with 7 bases between them. CDR1 and CDR2 (germline): MNHEY, SMNVEV (reference sequence). This CDR3 is 13 amino acids long. CDR3 in DNA: TGTGCCAGCAGGGTCTATAGCACAGATACGCAGTATTTT. Amino acid sequence: CASRVYSTDTQYF.

The chain employs TRBV7-2 and TRBJ2-2; 7 nucleotides agree with TRBD2. Unmatched junction bases numbered 8, after V lost 6 bases and J lost 1 base. The CDR3 extends over 16 amino acids. Per germline, CDR1 SGHTA and CDR2 FQGNSA. CDR3 protein: CASSPHLAVNTGELFF. The CDR3 bases are TGTGCCAGCAGTCCACATCTAGCGGTGAACACCGGGGAGCTGTTTTTT.

The chain recombines TRBV6-1 with TRBJ1-4; D is unclear. The germline V gene encodes CDR1 MNHNS and CDR2 SASEGT. The V and J ends lost 4 bases and 8 bases respectively, with 14 bases between them. This CDR3 region has 14 residues. CDR3 region: CASSARASGEKLFF. The DNA for the CDR3 is TGTGCCAGCAGTGCCCGGGCCTCGGGGGAAAAACTGTTTTTT.

This clone has more than one count but fewer than ten. Other DNA sequences in the sample encode the same CDR3. This chain uses TRBV27 with TRBJ1-5; D gene unclear. Germline V lookup: CDR1 MNHEY, CDR2 SMNVEV (reference sequence). V was clipped by 2 bases and J by 0 bases, with 8 bases between them. The CDR3 contains 15 residues. The CDR3 bases are TGTGCCAGCAGTTTAGTGGGAAATAGCAATCAGCCCCAGCATTTT. Protein sequence: CASSLVGNSNQPQHF.

The rearrangement links TRBV19 to TRBJ2-1, with TRBD1 matching 9 bases. The V gene's germline CDR1 is LNHDA and CDR2 SQIVND (reference sequence). Losses at the gene ends were 7 bases for V and 6 bases for J; bases not matched to a gene: 7. This CDR3 has 14 amino acids. The CDR3 protein is CASKLGQGSNEQFF. CDR3 nucleotides: TGTGCCAGTAAGCTGGGACAGGGAAGCAATGAGCAGTTCTTC.

V usage is TRBV7-9 and J usage is TRBJ2-6, with D unclear. CDR1 SEHNR and CDR2 FQNEAQ come from the germline V gene (reference sequence). Trimming took off 5 bases at V and 0 bases at J, with 11 bases between the two ends. The length of the CDR3 is 16 residues. The CDR3 DNA reads TGTGCCAGCAGCCTTGACATTAACTCTGGGGCCAACGTCCTGACTTTC. Its protein is CASSLDINSGANVLTF.

This clone was counted a single time. The chain couples TRBV10-3 to TRBJ2-7; 8 bases map to TRBD1. Germline CDR1 ENHRY, CDR2 SYGVKD. J gave up 3 bases and V 6 bases, and 7 bases lay outside the gene matches. The CDR3 totals 14 residues. The CDR3 nucleotides read TGTGCCATCAGGACCGGACAGGGAATCTACGAGCAGTACTTC. This gives the protein CAIRTGQGIYEQYF.

V and J are TRBV29-1 and TRBJ1-2; tentatively, D is TRBD1 (5 bases). CDR3 length equals 12 residues. CDR1 SQVTM and CDR2 ANQGSEA come from the germline V gene. Trimming took 4 bases from V and 8 from J, leaving 14 bases between them. The CDR3 nucleotides read TGCAGCGTTGGAGAAGGGGCTTACGGCTACACCTTC. Protein: CSVGEGAYGYTF. Variable domain in full (rest from reference TRBV29-1 and TRBJ1-2): SAVISQKPSRDICQRGTSLTIQCQVDSQVTMMFWYRQQPGQSLTLIATANQGSEATYESGFVIDKFPISRPNLTFSTLTVSNMSPEDSSIYLCSVGEGAYGYTFGSGTRLTVV.

The chain employs TRBV19 and TRBJ2-1, with 7 bases identical to TRBD1. J was trimmed by 5 bases and V by 7 bases; bases with no gene match: 5. Germline lookup yields CDR1 LNHDA and CDR2 SQIVND (reference sequence). The CDR3 sequence is 13 residues long. This CDR3 is CASTDRVNNEQFF. DNA of the CDR3: TGTGCCAGTACAGACAGGGTCAACAATGAGCAGTTCTTC.